The 25 T cell receptor beta chains below were found in one sample sequenced in a study of Graves' ophthalmopathy and Graves' hyperthyroidism. TCR beta CDR3 regions were amplified from RNA transcripts. A first-round RT-PCR used HTBI primers, followed by a second-round multiplex PCR. TCRdb re-derived calls from the multiplex PCR reads in MiXCR, one entry per CDR3 protein. Of just over 400,000 distinct CDR3 sequences listed, more than 20% are singletons. Sequenced sample: peripheral blood. All receptors derive from a woman aged 18-29 years with stable Graves' hyperthyroidism.

At least ten counts were recorded for this clonotype. This sequence joins TRBV19 and TRBJ1-2; perhaps TRBD1 as D (5 bases). The germline gives CDR1 LNHDA, CDR2 SQIVND (reference sequence). The V and J ends lost 3 bases and 8 bases respectively, with 10 bases between them. The CDR3 covers 12 residues. CDR3 sequence (DNA): TGTGCCAGTAGTATCACAGGCGGCGGCTACACCTTC. As protein: CASSITGGGYTF. The full variable domain, completed using reference TRBV19 and TRBJ1-2, is DGGITQSPKYLFRKEGQNVTLSCEQNLNHDAMYWYRQDPGQGLRLIYYSQIVNDFQKGDIAEGYSVSREKKESFPLTVTSAQKNPTAFYLCASSITGGGYTFGSGTRLTVV.

The gene calls are TRBV27 and TRBJ1-2; D remains unclear. The CDR3 has 16 residues. Trimming cost V 6 bases and J 4 bases, with 21 bases left between them. From germline, CDR1 is MNHEY and CDR2 SMNVEV (reference sequence). CDR3 loop: CASSPGRLRSSYGYTF. For the CDR3, the DNA is TGTGCCAGCAGCCCCGGGCGGCTCCGGTCAAGCTATGGCTACACCTTC.

This clonotype was counted ten times or more. The chain employs TRBV10-3 and TRBJ2-7; 8 bases fit TRBD2. The germline V gene has CDR1 ENHRY and CDR2 SYGVKD. The CDR3 is 13 amino acids. The V gene end was trimmed by 7 bases and the J gene end by 5 bases; junction bases not matched to a gene: 7. The CDR3 DNA reads as TGTGCCATCACCAGCGGGAGATTCAACGAGCAGTACTTC. It translates to CAITSGRFNEQYF.

This clonotype was picked up many times. At one of its ends the junction is not consistent with the germline gene, which may arise from a read error. The V gene is TRBV7-3, the J gene TRBJ1-1, with TRBD1 as a possible D gene (6 bases). The CDR3 totals 17 residues. Germline CDR1 and CDR2: SGHTA and FQGTGA. CDR3 protein: CASSLTSRDTENTEAFF. The CDR3, as DNA: TGTGCCAGCAGTTTAACCTCCCGGGACACGGAGAACACTGAAGCTTTCTTT.

This clonotype was picked up many times. The chain couples TRBV10-3 to TRBJ1-2, with D maybe TRBD1 (6 bases). The germline V and J ends were trimmed by 2 bases and 4 bases, with 14 bases remaining between them. Per the germline V gene, CDR1 is ENHRY and CDR2 is SYGVKD. The CDR3 consists of 15 residues. Here the CDR3 DNA reads TGTGCCATCAGTGAGACTTTAACAGGGAGCTATGGCTACACCTTC. This gives the protein CAISETLTGSYGYTF.

Ten or more counts support this clonotype. The chain carries TRBV6-1 and TRBJ1-6; 7 bases align to TRBD1. This CDR3 has 15 amino acids. Looked up from germline, CDR1 is MNHNS and CDR2 is SASEGT. V dropped 6 bases and J dropped 7; count of bases not matched to a gene: 9. This CDR3 is CASSEQGLANSPLHF. CDR3 nucleotide sequence: TGTGCCAGCAGCGAACAGGGGCTGGCCAATTCACCCCTCCACTTT.

This clonotype showed up many times. V gene TRBV27 combines with J gene TRBJ1-2, with 7 bases identical to TRBD1. The CDR3 consists of 15 residues. V trimming: 3 bases; J trimming: 3 bases; junction bases outside the gene matches: 7. From germline, CDR1 is MNHEY and CDR2 SMNVEV (reference sequence). The CDR3 region is CASSLTTGNYYGYTF. CDR3 nucleotides: TGTGCCAGCAGTTTGACGACAGGGAACTACTATGGCTACACCTTC.

This clonotype was picked up a small number of times. The V gene is TRBV10-3, the J gene TRBJ1-6; D is uncertain. V gave up 1 base and J gave up 8 bases, with 12 bases separating them. Germline values: CDR1 ENHRY, CDR2 SYGVKD. CDR3 length: 15 amino acids. The CDR3 bases are TGTGCCATCAGTGAGTTGACCCCCTCCGATTCACCCCTCCACTTT. Its translation: CAISELTPSDSPLHF.

Only a few counts were recorded for this clonotype. V usage is TRBV2 and J usage is TRBJ2-4; TRBD1 agrees at 9 bases. CDR3 length equals 15 residues. Germline CDR1 SNHLY, CDR2 FYNNEI. J lost 7 bases, V lost 8 bases, and 12 bases had no gene match. The CDR3 bases are TGTGCCAGCGGCCCGAGGGGACAGGGCAATAACATTCAGTACTTC. It specifies CASGPRGQGNNIQYF.

On this clonotype: A much larger clone differs from this one at a single base, so this may be a read error. The chain couples TRBV9 to TRBJ2-5; D may be TRBD1 (5 bases). Germline V gives CDR1 SGDLS, CDR2 YYNGEE. This CDR3 spans 14 amino acids. CDR3 sequence: CTSSVDSREETQYF. CDR3 nucleotides: TGTACCAGCAGCGTAGACAGCCGCGAAGAGACCCAGTACTTC.

The chain uses TRBV7-9 and TRBJ2-7; D is unresolved. The V end lost 1 base, the J end lost 8 bases, and 18 bases lay between the germline ends. Per germline, CDR1 SEHNR and CDR2 FQNEAQ (reference sequence). The CDR3 spans 15 residues. CDR3 in DNA: TGTGCCAGCAGCTTAGTCTTACAGAAGGTGACCCAGCAGTACTTC. It codes for CASSLVLQKVTQQYF.

This clonotype was seen repeatedly, ten times or more. Since a much larger clone is just one base distant, this may be a read error. The rearrangement links TRBV27 to TRBJ2-4; a possible D gene is TRBD2 (5 bases). Germline V gene sequence: CDR1 MNHEY, CDR2 SMNVEV (reference sequence). CDR3 length: 15 residues. This CDR3 reads CASSSAPGTLNIKYF. The CDR3, as DNA: TGTGCCAGCAGTTCCGCCCCGGGAACACTAAACATTAAGTACTTC.

CDR3 in amino acids: CASSLLGQEAFF. The CDR3 DNA is TGTGCCAGCAGCTTATTGGGACAGGAAGCTTTCTTT. The genes are TRBV11-2 and TRBJ1-1; TRBD1 matches 7 bases. The CDR3 is 12 amino acids. The germline V gene encodes CDR1 SGHAT and CDR2 FQNNGV. The V gene end was trimmed by 2 bases and the J gene end by 8 bases; junction bases not matched to a gene: 2.

Many counts were recorded for this clonotype. The chain uses TRBV5-1 and TRBJ1-6; D is possibly TRBD1 (5 bases). Germline lookup yields CDR1 SGHRS and CDR2 YFSETQ. CDR3 size: 13 residues. The V end lost 4 bases, the J end lost 11 bases, and 13 bases lay between the germline ends. CDR3 DNA: TGCGCCAGCAGCCGGGACCTCAGTCCACCCCTCCACTTT. The encoded protein is CASSRDLSPPLHF.

This clonotype was observed at least ten times. The chain couples TRBV6-2 or TRBV6-3 to TRBJ2-7; D gene ambiguous. Trimming left V 0 bases short and J 3 bases short, with 9 bases between. This CDR3 has 14 residues. Per germline, CDR1 MNHEY and CDR2 SVGEGT. The CDR3 reads CASSYSAPSYEQYF. The CDR3 DNA follows: TGTGCCAGCAGTTACTCGGCGCCTAGCTACGAGCAGTACTTC.

The chain recombines TRBV11-2 with TRBJ2-7, with 9 bases identical to TRBD2. Looked up from germline, CDR1 is SGHAT and CDR2 is FQNNGV. V was clipped by 5 bases and J by 4 bases; unmatched bases: 12. This CDR3 has 16 amino acids. In nucleotides, the CDR3 is TGTGCCAGCAGCCCGGTTGGCGGGAGGGCCTTTTACGAGCAGTACTTC. Protein product: CASSPVGGRAFYEQYF.

This chain links TRBV20-1 with TRBJ2-5, with D perhaps matching TRBD1 (5 bases). This CDR3 comprises 16 residues. V lost 0 bases to trimming and J lost 2 bases, with 16 bases between them. Per the germline V gene, CDR1 is DFQATT and CDR2 is SNEGSKA (reference sequence). The CDR3: CSARETSGIGQETQYF. Written as DNA, the CDR3 is TGCAGTGCTAGAGAGACATCAGGGATAGGGCAAGAGACCCAGTACTTC.

At least ten counts were recorded for this clonotype. The J gene is TRBJ1-2, the V gene TRBV2; 9 bases align to TRBD1. Looked up from germline, CDR1 is SNHLY and CDR2 is FYNNEI. Losses at the gene ends were 6 bases for V and 7 bases for J; bases not matched to a gene: 6. The CDR3 consists of 13 residues. The CDR3: CASSSGQGAGYTF. The CDR3 bases are TGTGCCAGCAGCTCGGGACAGGGAGCTGGCTACACCTTC. The whole variable domain, filled in from reference TRBV2 and TRBJ1-2, reads EPEVTQTPSHQVTQMGQEVILRCVPISNHLYFYWYRQILGQKVEFLVSFYNNEISEKSEIFDDQFSVERPDGSNFTLKIRSTKLEDSAMYFCASSSGQGAGYTFGSGTRLTVV.

Concerning this clonotype: One base away lies a much larger clone, so this may be a sequencing read error. In this CDR3 the conserved last residue, phenylalanine or tryptophan, is missing, so a read error is likely. The chain couples TRBV7-8 to TRBJ2-2, with 14 nucleotides matching TRBD2. The trim removed 5 bases at V and 5 bases at J, leaving 10 bases unmatched. Germline CDR1 SGHVS, CDR2 FQNEAQ. CDR3 length: 18 amino acids. In DNA form, the CDR3 reads TGTGCCAGCAGCATCCTGGGACTAGCGGGAGCGGGAACCGGGGAGCTGTTTTGT. Protein: CASSILGLAGAGTGELFC.

Details on this clonotype: Sequence at one end of the junction differs from germline and may be a read error. Here the CDR3 reads CASSWAVTGELCF. The CDR3 DNA is TGTGCCAGCAGCTGGGCTGTAACCGGGGAGCTGTGTTTT. The rearrangement links TRBV11-2 to TRBJ2-2, with D possibly being TRBD2 (5 bases). The V gene's germline CDR1 is SGHAT and CDR2 FQNNGV. The CDR3 covers 13 residues.

This chain links TRBV15 with TRBJ2-5; D possibly matches TRBD1 or TRBD2 (6 bases each). V was cut by 5 bases and J by 2 bases, with 21 bases left in between. Germline CDR1 is LNHNV and CDR2 is YYDKDF (reference sequence). This CDR3 contains 17 residues. The CDR3 is CATSWRGRGFYQETQYF. Here the CDR3 DNA reads TGTGCCACCAGCTGGAGGGGGAGAGGCTTCTATCAAGAGACCCAGTACTTC.

This clonotype was counted many times. The chain employs TRBV29-1 and TRBJ2-7, with 9 bases identical to TRBD2. V dropped 4 bases and J dropped 2; count of bases not matched to a gene: 3. The CDR3 loop spans 13 amino acids. Germline V gives CDR1 SQVTM, CDR2 ANQGSEA. The CDR3 is CSVGTSVTYEQYF. CDR3 bases: TGCAGCGTTGGGACTAGCGTTACCTACGAGCAGTACTTC.

The gene calls are TRBV3-1 and TRBJ1-2; TRBD1 might be the D (5 bases). With 0 bases removed from V and 4 bases from J, the gap between germline ends came to 9 bases. Per germline, CDR1 LGHDT and CDR2 YNNKEL (reference sequence). This CDR3 is built from 14 residues. DNA of the CDR3: TGTGCCAGCAGCCAAGATCTGGGGGGCTATGGCTACACCTTC. Translated, it gives CASSQDLGGYGYTF.

This clonotype was observed at least ten times. V usage is TRBV4-2 and J usage is TRBJ2-2; a possible D gene is TRBD2 (5 bases). The CDR3 spans 16 residues. CDR1 is LGHNA and CDR2 is YNFKEQ in the germline V gene. The germline V and J ends were trimmed by 0 bases and 6 bases, with 14 bases remaining between them. This CDR3 reads CASSQEIAEAAGELFF. The CDR3 nucleotides are TGTGCCAGCAGCCAAGAAATTGCGGAGGCGGCCGGGGAGCTGTTTTTT.

This clonotype has at least ten counts. The chain combines TRBV19 with TRBJ2-7; no clear D. The length of the CDR3 is 15 residues. Trimming shortened V by 4 bases and J by 3 bases, and 16 bases separated the two germline ends. Germline V lookup: CDR1 LNHDA, CDR2 SQIVND (reference sequence). The CDR3 loop is CASSTSVGALYEQYF. CDR3 in DNA: TGTGCCAGTAGTACTTCCGTGGGCGCACTCTACGAGCAGTACTTC.